What follows is one T cell receptor (beta chain) and its context. With 4 bases removed from V and 7 bases from J, the gap between germline ends came to 13 bases. This CDR3 has 13 residues. This record belongs to a study of blood T cells in healthy people across ages. The authors ran a second PCR of about 6 to 11 cycles using a sample-barcoded 5' primer and a J-beta primer mix. TCRdb reprocessed the 5' RACE reads with MiXCR, giving one entry per CDR3 protein. Of under 2,000,000 distinct CDR3 sequences in the sample, around half were seen once. The gene calls are TRBV12-3 or TRBV12-4 and TRBJ1-2; D call uncertain. This sequence originates from a middle-aged woman in good health. Material for sequencing was blood. The CDR3 loop is CASSCRVAFGYTF. DNA of the CDR3: TGTGCCAGCAGTTGCAGAGTTGCCTTTGGCTACACCTTC.